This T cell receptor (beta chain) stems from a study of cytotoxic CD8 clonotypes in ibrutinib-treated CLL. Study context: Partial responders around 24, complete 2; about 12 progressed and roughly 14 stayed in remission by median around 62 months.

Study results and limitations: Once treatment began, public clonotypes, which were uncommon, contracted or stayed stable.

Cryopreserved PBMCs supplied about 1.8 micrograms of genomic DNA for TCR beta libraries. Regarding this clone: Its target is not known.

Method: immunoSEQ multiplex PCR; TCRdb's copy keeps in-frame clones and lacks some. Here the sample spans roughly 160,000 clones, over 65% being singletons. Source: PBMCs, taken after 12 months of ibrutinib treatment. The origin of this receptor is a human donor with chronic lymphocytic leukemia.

The CDR3 DNA reads TGTGCCAGCAGTTTAAACCGGACCAGTCCTCAGCCCCAGCATTTT. It encodes CASSLNRTSPQPQHF. The chain recombines TRBV28 with TRBJ1-5; D ambiguous. Trimming stripped 2 bases from V and 6 bases from J, with 14 bases between. This CDR3 has 15 residues. Germline CDR1 is MDHEN and CDR2 is SYDVKM.